The clone carrying this T cell receptor beta chain was found a few times. The antigen is unknown. CDR3 size: 13 residues. V was trimmed by 7 bases and J by 8 bases, leaving 14 bases between them. The data stem from a study of T cells after yellow fever vaccination. Each CDR3 protein gets one entry after TCRdb re-called the 5' RACE reads with MiXCR. The sample holds approximately 510,000 distinct CDR3 sequences; about a fifth are singletons and the top ten take around 16%. Findings of the study overall: Post-booster samples contained most primary-vaccination clones (just under 98% CD4, about 90% CD8).

The V and J genes are TRBV12-3 or TRBV12-4 and TRBJ2-2; no clear D. This receptor was identified in a man between 18 and 29 years old who received the YFV17D yellow fever vaccine. The starting material was PBMCs, obtained approximately 20 days after the first yellow fever vaccination. In nucleotides, the CDR3 is TGTGCCAGCATCTCGTCCACGACTGGGGAGCTGTTTTTT. Translation gives CASISSTTGELFF.